The sequence of this T cell receptor beta chain was determined in a study of blood T cell repertoires in COVID-19. About the study: Samples taken during acute and convalescent COVID-19 were collected in the United States, Italy and Spain.

The participants were between about 18 and 90 years old and came from about two dozen US areas. The study assigned cohorts using participant-reported clinical history. Cohort 3 recovered donors had two negative PCRs, clearance, or symptom resolution. This table comes from immunoSEQ multiplex PCR, and its TCRdb copy is limited to in-frame clones, with some not included. The sample includes 250,000 to 300,000 clones, 85% to 90% seen only once; the top ten take roughly a sixth. V lost 6 bases to trimming and J lost 2 bases, with 12 bases between them. This CDR3 contains 14 residues. Germline V gene data show CDR1 as MDHEN and CDR2 as SYDVKM.

The receptor was derived from a man aged 18 to 30 who had recovered from COVID-19. Material: PBMCs or T cells enriched from blood (not recorded which). The chain uses TRBV28 and TRBJ2-3, with a weak D call TRBD1 (6 bases). CDR3 nucleotide sequence: TGTGCCAGCAGGAGACAGGTTTTCACAGATACGCAGTATTTT. It encodes CASRRQVFTDTQYF.